These 9 T cell receptor beta chains were sequenced from one sample in a study of blood T cell repertoires in COVID-19. The protocol was immunoSEQ multiplex PCR, while the TCRdb copy is restricted to in-frame clones and leaves out a portion. The sample includes under 200,000 clones, roughly 89% seen only once; the top ten take more than 3%. Specimen: PBMCs or T cells enriched from blood (not recorded which). These receptors were obtained from a woman in her 30s who had been exposed to COVID-19.

This chain connects TRBV6-5 to TRBJ1-5; TRBD1 matches 7 bases. V gave up 6 bases and J gave up 4 bases; unmatched junction bases: 6. The germline CDR1 and CDR2 sequences are MNHEY and SVGAGI. The CDR3 is 14 residues long. The CDR3 DNA reads as TGTGCCAGCAGGCCGCGACAGGGAAATCAGCCCCAGCATTTT. The encoded protein is CASRPRQGNQPQHF.

The chain employs TRBV30 and TRBJ1-1, with 9 positions matching TRBD1. Germline V lookup: CDR1 GTSNPN, CDR2 SVGIG (reference sequence). This CDR3 has 16 residues. V was clipped by 0 bases and J by 1 base; unmatched bases: 6. CDR3 sequence reads: CAWSVRKGQGNTEAFF. In DNA form, the CDR3 reads TGTGCCTGGAGTGTACGTAAGGGACAGGGGAACACTGAAGCTTTCTTT.

This chain uses TRBV12-5 with TRBJ2-1; 9 nucleotides align to TRBD1. Germline V gene data show CDR1 as LGHNT and CDR2 as FRNRAP. The J segment lost 3 bases and the V segment lost 1 base, leaving 10 bases of the junction unmatched. The CDR3 sequence is 18 residues long. In nucleotides, the CDR3 is TGTGCTAGTGGTTTGGAGTTTCTCCGGACAGGGGACTACAATGAGCAGTTCTTC. Translated, it gives CASGLEFLRTGDYNEQFF.

The chain is built from TRBV7-2 and TRBJ2-1; the D is unclear. CDR1 is SGHTA, CDR2 FQGNSA, per germline. The CDR3 totals 19 residues. Trimming took off 3 bases at V and 0 bases at J, with 21 bases between the two ends. DNA for the CDR3: TGTGCCAGCAGCTTTCCCAAACGAAGCCCGGCGGCCTCCTACAATGAGCAGTTCTTC. Its translation: CASSFPKRSPAASYNEQFF.

The table lists this clone with a count of one. Relative to the germline gene, one junction end is altered; a read error may explain this. V gene TRBV7-7 combines with J gene TRBJ2-4; D is unresolved. Germline lookup yields CDR1 SSHAT and CDR2 FNYEAQ (reference sequence). This CDR3 has 13 residues. The CDR3 sequence is CASSLEARNIQYF. CDR3 DNA sequence: TGTGCTAGCAGCTTGGAAGCTAGAAACATTCAGTACTTC.

This clone was counted at least ten times. The chain is built from TRBV5-1 and TRBJ2-5, with D possibly TRBD2 on 6 matching bases. This CDR3 is built from 17 residues. The V gene's germline CDR1 is SGHRS and CDR2 YFSETQ. Trimming stripped 4 bases from V and 4 bases from J, with 23 bases between. CDR3 in DNA: TGCGCCAGCAGCCTAAAACCGACTAGTTCTGTGCGAGAGACCCAGTACTTC. It specifies CASSLKPTSSVRETQYF.

The V call is TRBV5-5, the J call TRBJ1-5; D gene ambiguous. The CDR3 spans 14 residues. Germline CDR1 is SGHKS and CDR2 is YYEKEE (reference sequence). V was pared by 4 bases and J by 4 bases, with 12 bases between. CDR3 nucleotide sequence: TGTGCCAGCAGCGGAAGTGGAGGGAATCAGCCCCAGCATTTT. Translated: CASSGSGGNQPQHF.

This chain links TRBV30 with TRBJ1-6; D is ambiguous. CDR1 and CDR2 (germline): GTSNPN, SVGIG (reference sequence). Deletions cut 3 bases from V and 6 bases from J, with 15 bases between. This CDR3 has 15 residues. CDR3 residues: CAWRLGSEGNSPLHF. DNA for the CDR3: TGTGCCTGGAGACTGGGTAGTGAGGGTAATTCACCCCTCCACTTT. Filled out from reference TRBV30 and TRBJ1-6, the complete variable domain reads SQTIHQWPATLVQPVGSPLSLECTVEGTSNPNLYWYRQAAGRGLQLLFYSVGIGQISSEVPQNLSASRPQDRQFILSSKKLLLSDSGFYLCAWRLGSEGNSPLHFGNGTRLTVT.

This clone appeared once. The chain has TRBV27 and TRBJ2-6; possible D gene TRBD2, 5 bases. Germline-derived CDR1 and CDR2 are MNHEY and SMNVEV (reference sequence). There are 19 residues in the CDR3. Trimming cost V 10 bases and J 3 bases, with 28 bases left between them. Here the CDR3 DNA reads TGTGCCACCAAAGGAGGCTGGGCCCCTACTCCGGGTGGGGCCAACGTCCTGACTTTC. Encoded protein: CATKGGWAPTPGGANVLTF. Supplemented by reference TRBV27 and TRBJ2-6, the full variable domain reads EAQVTQNPRYLITVTGKKLTVTCSQNMNHEYMSWYRQDPGLGLRQIYYSMNVEVTDKGDVPEGYKVSRKEKRNFPLILESPSPNQTSLYFCATKGGWAPTPGGANVLTFGAGSRLTVL.